Shown below are 22 T cell receptor beta chains from a single sample sequenced in a study of regulatory T cells in long-lasting Graves disease. Time point: newly diagnosed GD, antithyroid drugs for less than 3 months. Extracted RNA from PBMCs served as the source of the TCR library. CDR3 regions were amplified by Arm-PCR using iRepertoire HTBI primers to build TCR beta libraries. TCRdb reanalysed the multiplex PCR reads using MiXCR and keeps one entry per CDR3 protein. The sample holds about 400,000 distinct CDR3 sequences; 15% are singletons and the top ten take about 8%. This sample was also put to use in a study of T cells in Graves' hyperthyroidism and ophthalmopathy.

This material consisted of peripheral blood mononuclear cells (PBMCs), taken at new diagnosis, from a patient treated with antithyroid drugs. The source of these receptors is a woman between 40 and 55 years old with Graves disease.

Ten or more counts support this clonotype. The chain couples TRBV25-1 to TRBJ2-1; 8 bases are shared with TRBD2. The V gene's germline CDR1 is MGHDK and CDR2 SYGVNS. V was pared by 4 bases and J by 0 bases, with 5 bases of the junction left unmatched. The CDR3 consists of 16 residues. CDR3 nucleotides: TGTGCCAGCAGTGGGCGGGAGGCCCTCTCCTACAATGAGCAGTTCTTC. Translating gives CASSGREALSYNEQFF.

The genes are TRBV11-2 and TRBJ1-2; the match to TRBD1 covers 7 bases. V shed 0 bases, J shed 5 bases, and the junction held 24 bases outside the gene matches. Germline V lookup: CDR1 SGHAT, CDR2 FQNNGV. This CDR3 has 21 residues. The DNA for the CDR3 is TGTGCCAGCAGCTTAGATCCCAACGGGGGAGGGGGCGACTTACTCAATTATGGCTACACCTTC. Its translation is CASSLDPNGGGGDLLNYGYTF.

The chain joins TRBV19 to TRBJ1-5; 7 bases are a match to TRBD1. The CDR3 contains 16 residues. Germline V lookup: CDR1 LNHDA, CDR2 SQIVND (reference sequence). J lost 1 base, V lost 5 bases, and 8 bases had no gene match. The CDR3 region is CASSPRQGPSNQPQHF. In DNA, the CDR3 is TGTGCCAGTAGTCCCCGACAGGGCCCGAGCAATCAGCCCCAGCATTTT. Combining the CDR3 with reference TRBV19 and TRBJ1-5 gives the whole variable domain DGGITQSPKYLFRKEGQNVTLSCEQNLNHDAMYWYRQDPGQGLRLIYYSQIVNDFQKGDIAEGYSVSREKKESFPLTVTSAQKNPTAFYLCASSPRQGPSNQPQHFGDGTRLSIL.

V and J are TRBV20-1 and TRBJ2-5, with D possibly matching TRBD1 (5 bases). Between the trimmed V and J ends, which lost 6 bases and 5 bases, there was a span of 16 bases. The CDR3 has 13 amino acids. The germline CDR1 and CDR2 sequences are DFQATT and SNEGSKA (reference sequence). This CDR3 is CSARVGAWETQYF. In DNA, the CDR3 is TGCAGTGCGCGAGTTGGGGCGTGGGAGACCCAGTACTTC.

Ten or more counts support this clonotype. The J gene is TRBJ2-7, the V gene TRBV11-2; D is unclear. Germline loops: CDR1 SGHAT, CDR2 FQNNGV. With 4 bases removed from V and 6 bases from J, the gap between germline ends came to 10 bases. This CDR3 is built from 12 residues. The CDR3 here is CASSSQRVEQYF. Here the CDR3 DNA reads TGTGCCAGCAGCTCACAACGAGTCGAGCAGTACTTC.

The CDR3 coding sequence is TGCAGTGCTAGACCCCCGCTCGGACTAGCGGTCTCCTACAATGAGCAGTTCTTC. This codes for CSARPPLGLAVSYNEQFF. V is TRBV20-1 and J is TRBJ2-1; TRBD2 aligns across 10 bases. V was pared by 2 bases and J by 0 bases, with 10 bases of the junction left unmatched. The V gene's germline CDR1 is DFQATT and CDR2 SNEGSKA (reference sequence). The length of the CDR3 is 18 residues.

This clonotype appeared many times. This rearrangement joins TRBV18 to TRBJ2-1; D not resolved. V was shortened by 3 bases and J by 7 bases, with 16 bases between the two germline ends. The germline CDR1 and CDR2 sequences are KGHSH and LQKENI. This CDR3 contains 15 residues. The CDR3 is CASSPTGLSRNEQFF. Written as DNA, the CDR3 is TGTGCCAGCTCACCGACGGGCCTCTCTCGGAATGAGCAGTTCTTC.

This clonotype is a singleton in its sample. A much larger clone differs from this one at a single base, so this may be a read error. V gene TRBV4-2 combines with J gene TRBJ1-1; D not resolved. The length of the CDR3 is 14 residues. Germline V gives CDR1 LGHNA, CDR2 YNFKEQ. The V end lost 2 bases, the J end lost 0 bases, and 7 bases lay between the germline ends. CDR3 protein: CASSQKHVNTEAFF. In DNA, the CDR3 is TGTGCCAGCAGCCAAAAACATGTGAACACTGAAGCTTTCTTT.

The chain has TRBV18 and TRBJ2-3; D unclear. The J call could be wrong; TRBJ2-7 is a better fit for the DNA end. This CDR3 has 13 residues. The germline CDR1 and CDR2 sequences are KGHSH and LQKENI. The CDR3 spells CASSPNPTVEQYF. As DNA, the CDR3 is TGTGCCAGCTCTCCTAACCCCACGGTTGAGCAGTACTTC.

This clonotype was seen many times. J is TRBJ2-7 and V is TRBV20-1, with a tentative D call TRBD2 (6 bases). The germline V and J ends were trimmed by 5 bases and 0 bases, with 11 bases remaining between them. Germline CDR1 is DFQATT and CDR2 is SNEGSKA (reference sequence). This CDR3 contains 13 residues. CDR3 nucleotide sequence: TGCAGTGCTGGAACTAGCACCTCCTACGAGCAGTACTTC. It is translated as CSAGTSTSYEQYF.

This chain connects TRBV7-8 to TRBJ1-1; D is undetermined. V gave up 1 base and J gave up 7 bases, with 13 bases separating them. Looked up from germline, CDR1 is SGHVS and CDR2 is FQNEAQ. The CDR3 is made up of 14 amino acids. DNA for the CDR3: TGTGCCAGCAGCTTAGGTGGGGATGGCGGTGAAGCTTTCTTT. Encoded protein: CASSLGGDGGEAFF.

This clonotype was counted many times. This chain uses TRBV28 with TRBJ2-2, with a weak D call TRBD2 (7 bases). CDR3 size: 18 residues. Per the germline V gene, CDR1 is MDHEN and CDR2 is SYDVKM. V lost 5 bases to trimming and J lost 0 bases, with 19 bases between them. CDR3 sequence: CASSPPRGGITNTGELFF. For the CDR3, the DNA is TGTGCCAGCAGTCCCCCGCGCGGGGGCATCACGAACACCGGGGAGCTGTTTTTT.

This clonotype was detected a few times. The chain carries TRBV12-3 or TRBV12-4 and TRBJ1-6; no clear D. Trimming took off 6 bases at V and 5 bases at J, with 8 bases between the two ends. The CDR3 is 13 residues long. The chain's CDR3 is CASRGPNNSPLHF. The CDR3 DNA sequence: TGTGCCAGCAGAGGACCAAATAATTCACCCCTCCACTTT.

Points on this clonotype: The junction departs from the called germline gene at one end, perhaps through a read error. The chain joins TRBV7-3 to TRBJ2-2; tentative D call: TRBD1 (6 bases). CDR1 is SGHTA, CDR2 FQGTGA, per germline. The CDR3 runs to 13 residues. Here the CDR3 DNA reads TGTGCCAGCAACTTACAGGGTCCCGGGGAGCTGTTTTTT. This sequence encodes CASNLQGPGELFF.

This clonotype has at least ten counts. The V and J genes are TRBV19 and TRBJ1-1, with 7 positions matching TRBD1. The CDR3 consists of 17 residues. The V gene's germline CDR1 is LNHDA and CDR2 SQIVND (reference sequence). V dropped 3 bases and J dropped 6; count of bases not matched to a gene: 16. The CDR3 sequence: CASSMVGTAFPGAEAFF. The CDR3 DNA reads TGTGCCAGTAGTATGGTCGGGACAGCGTTCCCGGGGGCTGAAGCTTTCTTT.

The table lists this clonotype with many counts. V gene TRBV6-1 combines with J gene TRBJ2-2; possibly TRBD2 for D (6 bases). The CDR3 spans 14 residues. Trimming took 6 bases from V and 3 from J, leaving 11 bases between them. Germline CDR1 MNHNS, CDR2 SASEGT. CDR3 in amino acids: CASRRDFHTGELFF. The CDR3 DNA reads as TGTGCCAGCAGGCGGGACTTTCACACCGGGGAGCTGTTTTTT.

The V gene is TRBV5-4, the J gene TRBJ1-1, with 10 bases that match TRBD1. The germline gives CDR1 SGHNT, CDR2 YYREEE (reference sequence). J gave up 4 bases and V 7 bases, and 13 bases lay outside the gene matches. The CDR3 runs 16 residues. CDR3 sequence: CASRGGQGIVGTEAFF. The CDR3 nucleotides read TGTGCCAGCCGGGGGGGACAGGGGATTGTGGGCACTGAAGCTTTCTTT.

This clonotype has only a few counts. This chain connects TRBV18 to TRBJ2-2; D is perhaps TRBD2 (6 bases). Trimming removed 3 bases at V and 5 bases at J, with 16 bases between. The CDR3 sequence is 16 residues long. Germline lookup yields CDR1 KGHSH and CDR2 LQKENI. CDR3 amino acids: CASSPTQGRGTGELFF. DNA for the CDR3: TGTGCCAGCTCACCGACTCAGGGTCGGGGGACCGGGGAGCTGTTTTTT.

This clonotype occurred many times. V is TRBV2 and J is TRBJ1-2, with 7 bases that match TRBD1. The length of the CDR3 is 17 residues. CDR1 is SNHLY, CDR2 FYNNEI, per germline. Trimming removed 2 bases from V and 1 base from J; junction bases left unmatched: 10. The CDR3 spells CASSESAGTDVNYGYTF. The CDR3 bases are TGTGCCAGCAGTGAATCGGCGGGGACAGATGTTAACTATGGCTACACCTTC.

This clonotype was picked up a small number of times. The chain uses TRBV12-3 or TRBV12-4 and TRBJ1-2; D is unclear. V was pared by 6 bases and J by 2 bases, with 10 bases between. The CDR3 runs to 13 residues. CDR3 sequence (DNA): TGTGCCAGCAGCCTAGGGAGAAACTATGGCTACACCTTC. Translating gives CASSLGRNYGYTF.

J is TRBJ2-7 and V is TRBV3-1, with a tentative D call TRBD1 (6 bases). V was cut by 1 base and J by 6 bases, with 13 bases left in between. The CDR3 sequence is 14 residues long. Germline CDR1 and CDR2: LGHDT and YNNKEL (reference sequence). The CDR3 region is CASSQGWTESEQYF. The CDR3 DNA sequence: TGTGCCAGCAGCCAAGGCTGGACAGAATCCGAGCAGTACTTC.

This clonotype was seen only a few times. The junction and the germline gene differ at one end; a read error may be behind it. The chain couples TRBV3-1 to TRBJ2-3; D not certain. Germline assignment: CDR1 LGHDT and CDR2 YNNKEL (reference sequence). The CDR3 contains 16 residues. CDR3 coding DNA: TGTACCAGCAGCCAAGGAGTAGCCCCATCCACAGATACGCAGTATTTT. Translation gives CTSSQGVAPSTDTQYF.